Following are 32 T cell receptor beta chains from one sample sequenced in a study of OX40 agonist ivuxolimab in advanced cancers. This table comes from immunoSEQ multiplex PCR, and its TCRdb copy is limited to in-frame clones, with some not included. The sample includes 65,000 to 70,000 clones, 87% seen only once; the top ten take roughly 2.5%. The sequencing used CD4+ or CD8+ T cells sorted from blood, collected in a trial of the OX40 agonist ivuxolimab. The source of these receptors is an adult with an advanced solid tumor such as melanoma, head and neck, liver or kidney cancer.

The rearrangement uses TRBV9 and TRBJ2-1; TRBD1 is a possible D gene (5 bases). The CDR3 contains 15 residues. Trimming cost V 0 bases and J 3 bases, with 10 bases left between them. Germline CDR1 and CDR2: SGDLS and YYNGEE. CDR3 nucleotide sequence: TGTGCCAGCAGCGTAGAGGCGGACAACTACAATGAGCAGTTCTTC. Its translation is CASSVEADNYNEQFF. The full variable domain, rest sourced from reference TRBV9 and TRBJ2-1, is DSGVTQTPKHLITATGQRVTLRCSPRSGDLSVYWYQQSLDQGLQFLIQYYNGEERAKGNILERFSAQQFPDLHSELNLSSLELGDSALYFCASSVEADNYNEQFFGPGTRLTVL.

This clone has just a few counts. DNA for the CDR3: TGTGCCAGCTCACCTCCGACCTCCTACGAGCAGTACTTC. Amino acids: CASSPPTSYEQYF. This chain uses TRBV18 with TRBJ2-7; D gene ambiguous. Trimming took off 3 bases at V and 0 bases at J, with 6 bases between the two ends. From germline, CDR1 is KGHSH and CDR2 LQKENI. There are 13 residues in the CDR3.

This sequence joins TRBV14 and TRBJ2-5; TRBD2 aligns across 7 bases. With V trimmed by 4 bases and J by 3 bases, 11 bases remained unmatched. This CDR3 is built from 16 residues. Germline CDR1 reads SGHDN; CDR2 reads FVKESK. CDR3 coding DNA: TGTGCCAGCAGCCCCTACCTCGCCCTAGCGGAAGAGACCCAGTACTTC. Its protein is CASSPYLALAEETQYF.

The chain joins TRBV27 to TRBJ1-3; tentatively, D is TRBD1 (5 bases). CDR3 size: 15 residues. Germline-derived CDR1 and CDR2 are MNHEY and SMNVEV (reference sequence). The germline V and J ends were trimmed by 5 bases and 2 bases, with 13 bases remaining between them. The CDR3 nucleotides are TGTGCCAGCAGTCGATCCCCAGGGCCTGGAAACACCATATATTTT. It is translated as CASSRSPGPGNTIYF.

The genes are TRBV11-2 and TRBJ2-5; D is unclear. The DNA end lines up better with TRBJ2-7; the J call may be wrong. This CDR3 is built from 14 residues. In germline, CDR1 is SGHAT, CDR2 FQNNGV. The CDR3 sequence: CASSPQLSSYEQYF. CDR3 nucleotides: TGTGCCAGCAGCCCCCAACTGAGCTCCTACGAGCAGTACTTC.

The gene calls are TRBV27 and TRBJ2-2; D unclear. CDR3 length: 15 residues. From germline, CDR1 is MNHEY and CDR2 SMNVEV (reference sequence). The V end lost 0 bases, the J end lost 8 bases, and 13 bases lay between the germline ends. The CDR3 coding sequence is TGTGCCAGCAGTTTATCGATGGGAATTCAAGGGGAGCTGTTTTTT. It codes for CASSLSMGIQGELFF.

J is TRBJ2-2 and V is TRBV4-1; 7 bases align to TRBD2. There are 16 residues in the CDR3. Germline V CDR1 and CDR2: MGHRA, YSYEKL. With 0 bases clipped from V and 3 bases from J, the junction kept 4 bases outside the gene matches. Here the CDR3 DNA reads TGCGCCAGCAGCCAAGAGGGGCTAGCGGACACCGGGGAGCTGTTTTTT. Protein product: CASSQEGLADTGELFF.

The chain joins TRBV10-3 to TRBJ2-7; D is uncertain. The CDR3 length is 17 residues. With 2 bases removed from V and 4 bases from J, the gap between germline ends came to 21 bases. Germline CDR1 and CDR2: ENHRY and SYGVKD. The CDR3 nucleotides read TGTGCCATCAGTGAGGGAATAGCCCATAAACCACCTTACGAGCAGTACTTC. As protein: CAISEGIAHKPPYEQYF.

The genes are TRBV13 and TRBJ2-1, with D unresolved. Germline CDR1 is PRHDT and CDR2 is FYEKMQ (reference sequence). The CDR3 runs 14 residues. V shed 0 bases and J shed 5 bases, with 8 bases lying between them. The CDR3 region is CASSLGTANNEQFF. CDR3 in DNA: TGTGCCAGCAGCTTAGGCACGGCCAACAATGAGCAGTTCTTC.

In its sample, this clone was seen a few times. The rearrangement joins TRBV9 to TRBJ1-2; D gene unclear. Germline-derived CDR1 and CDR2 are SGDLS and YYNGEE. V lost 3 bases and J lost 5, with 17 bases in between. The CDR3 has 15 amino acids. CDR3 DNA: TGTGCCAGCAGCGCTAGCCTCAGACAAGCGTATGGCTACACCTTC. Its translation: CASSASLRQAYGYTF. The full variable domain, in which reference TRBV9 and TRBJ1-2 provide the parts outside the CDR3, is DSGVTQTPKHLITATGQRVTLRCSPRSGDLSVYWYQQSLDQGLQFLIQYYNGEERAKGNILERFSAQQFPDLHSELNLSSLELGDSALYFCASSASLRQAYGYTFGSGTRLTVV.

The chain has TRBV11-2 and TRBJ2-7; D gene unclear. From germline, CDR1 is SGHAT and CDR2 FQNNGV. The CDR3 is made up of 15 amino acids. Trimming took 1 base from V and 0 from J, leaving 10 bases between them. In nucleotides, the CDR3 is TGTGCCAGCAGCTTAGGCAGATCGAGCTCCTACGAGCAGTACTTC. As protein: CASSLGRSSSYEQYF.

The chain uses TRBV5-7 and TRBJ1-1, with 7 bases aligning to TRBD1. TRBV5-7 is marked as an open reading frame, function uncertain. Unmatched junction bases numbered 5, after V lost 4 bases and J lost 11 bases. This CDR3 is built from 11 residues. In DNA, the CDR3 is TGTGCCAGCAGCACGGGACAGCCGGCTTTCTTT. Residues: CASSTGQPAFF.

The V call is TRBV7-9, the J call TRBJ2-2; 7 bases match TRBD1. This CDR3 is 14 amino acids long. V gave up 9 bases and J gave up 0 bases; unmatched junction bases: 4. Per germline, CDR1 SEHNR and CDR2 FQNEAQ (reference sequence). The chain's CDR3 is CASGTASNTGELFF. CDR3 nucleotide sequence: TGTGCCAGTGGGACAGCGTCGAACACCGGGGAGCTGTTTTTT.

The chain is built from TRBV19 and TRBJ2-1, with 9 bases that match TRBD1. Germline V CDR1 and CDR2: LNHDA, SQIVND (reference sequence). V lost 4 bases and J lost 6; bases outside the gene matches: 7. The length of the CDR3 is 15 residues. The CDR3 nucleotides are TGTGCCAGTAGTAGACAGGGGGAGGGGTTCAATGAGCAGTTCTTC. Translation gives CASSRQGEGFNEQFF.

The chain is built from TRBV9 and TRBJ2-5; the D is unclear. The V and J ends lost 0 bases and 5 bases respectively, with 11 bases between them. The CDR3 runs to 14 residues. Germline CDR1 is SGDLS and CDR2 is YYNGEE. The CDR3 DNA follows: TGTGCCAGCAGCGTAGAGGTGGGATGGGAGACCCAGTACTTC. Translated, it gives CASSVEVGWETQYF. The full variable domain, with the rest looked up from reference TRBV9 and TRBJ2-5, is DSGVTQTPKHLITATGQRVTLRCSPRSGDLSVYWYQQSLDQGLQFLIQYYNGEERAKGNILERFSAQQFPDLHSELNLSSLELGDSALYFCASSVEVGWETQYFGPGTRLLVL.

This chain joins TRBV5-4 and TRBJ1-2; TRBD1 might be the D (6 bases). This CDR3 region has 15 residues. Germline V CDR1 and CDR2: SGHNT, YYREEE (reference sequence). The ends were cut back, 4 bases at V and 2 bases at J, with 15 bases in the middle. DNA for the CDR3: TGTGCCAGCAGCGGAACTAGGGGGAGCAACTATGGCTACACCTTC. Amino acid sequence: CASSGTRGSNYGYTF.

Here the CDR3 reads CASSVAGGTDTQYF. In DNA, the CDR3 is TGTGCCAGCAGTGTAGCGGGGGGGACAGATACGCAGTATTTT. The chain carries TRBV28 and TRBJ2-3; TRBD2 agrees at 11 bases. Germline loops: CDR1 MDHEN, CDR2 SYDVKM. The CDR3 runs to 14 residues. Losses at the gene ends were 5 bases for V and 3 bases for J; bases not matched to a gene: 1.

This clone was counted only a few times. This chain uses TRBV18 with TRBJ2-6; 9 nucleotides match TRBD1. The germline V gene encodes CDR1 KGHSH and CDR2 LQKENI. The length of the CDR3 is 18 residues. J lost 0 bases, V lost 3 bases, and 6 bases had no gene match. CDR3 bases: TGTGCCAGCTCACCTTCGACAGGGGGTCGCTCTGGGGCCAACGTCCTGACTTTC. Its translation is CASSPSTGGRSGANVLTF. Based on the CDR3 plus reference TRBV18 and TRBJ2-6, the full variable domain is NAGVMQNPRHLVRRRGQEARLRCSPMKGHSHVYWYRQLPEEGLKFMVYLQKENIIDESGMPKERFSAEFPKEGPSILRIQQVVRGDSAAYFCASSPSTGGRSGANVLTFGAGSRLTVL.

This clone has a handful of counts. The CDR3 region has the DNA TGTGCCAGCAGCTTAGGGGGGGGGAGGCCCCAGCATTTT. Residues: CASSLGGGRPQHF. The chain carries TRBV7-2 and TRBJ1-5; weak D call: TRBD1 (5 bases). The CDR3 consists of 13 residues. Trimming removed 1 base from V and 9 bases from J, with 10 bases in between. The germline V gene encodes CDR1 SGHTA and CDR2 FQGNSA.

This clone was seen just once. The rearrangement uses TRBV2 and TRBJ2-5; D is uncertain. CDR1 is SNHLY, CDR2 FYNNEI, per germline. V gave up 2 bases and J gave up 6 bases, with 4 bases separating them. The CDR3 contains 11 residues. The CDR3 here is CASSEWQTQYF. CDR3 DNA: TGTGCCAGCAGTGAATGGCAGACCCAGTACTTC.

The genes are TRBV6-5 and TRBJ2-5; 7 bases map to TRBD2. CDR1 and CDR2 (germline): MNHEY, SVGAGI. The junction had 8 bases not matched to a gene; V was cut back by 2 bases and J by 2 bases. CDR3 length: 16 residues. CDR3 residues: CASSYGRGLQQETQYF. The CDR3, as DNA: TGTGCCAGCAGTTACGGGCGGGGGTTACAACAAGAGACCCAGTACTTC.

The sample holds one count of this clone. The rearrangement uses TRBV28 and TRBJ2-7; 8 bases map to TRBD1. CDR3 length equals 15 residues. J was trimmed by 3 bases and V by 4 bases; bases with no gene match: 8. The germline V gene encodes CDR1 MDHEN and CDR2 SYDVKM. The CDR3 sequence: CASSSYMTGDYEQYF. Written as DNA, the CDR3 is TGTGCCAGCAGTTCTTACATGACAGGGGACTACGAGCAGTACTTC.

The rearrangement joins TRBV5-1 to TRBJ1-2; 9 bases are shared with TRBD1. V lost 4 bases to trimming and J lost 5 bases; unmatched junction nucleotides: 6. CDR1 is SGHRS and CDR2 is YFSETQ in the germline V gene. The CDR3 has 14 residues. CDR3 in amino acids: CASSADRGTYGYTF. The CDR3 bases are TGCGCCAGCAGCGCCGACAGGGGGACTTATGGCTACACCTTC.

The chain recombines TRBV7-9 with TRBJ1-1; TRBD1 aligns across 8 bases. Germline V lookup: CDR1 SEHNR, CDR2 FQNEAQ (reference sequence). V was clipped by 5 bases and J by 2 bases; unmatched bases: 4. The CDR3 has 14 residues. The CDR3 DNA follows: TGTGCCAGCAGCAAGGGACAGGCAAACACTGAAGCTTTCTTT. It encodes CASSKGQANTEAFF. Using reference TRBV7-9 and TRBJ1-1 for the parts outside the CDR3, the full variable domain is DTGVSQNPRHKITKRGQNVTFRCDPISEHNRLYWYRQTLGQGPEFLTYFQNEAQLEKSRLLSDRFSAERPKGSFSTLEIQRTEQGDSAMYLCASSKGQANTEAFFGQGTRLTVV.

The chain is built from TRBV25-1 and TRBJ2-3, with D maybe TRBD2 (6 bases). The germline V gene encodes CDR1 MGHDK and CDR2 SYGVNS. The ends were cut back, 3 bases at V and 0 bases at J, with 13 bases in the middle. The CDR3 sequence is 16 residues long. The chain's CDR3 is CASSDMGLGSTDTQYF. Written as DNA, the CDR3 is TGTGCCAGCAGTGATATGGGACTGGGGAGCACAGATACGCAGTATTTT.

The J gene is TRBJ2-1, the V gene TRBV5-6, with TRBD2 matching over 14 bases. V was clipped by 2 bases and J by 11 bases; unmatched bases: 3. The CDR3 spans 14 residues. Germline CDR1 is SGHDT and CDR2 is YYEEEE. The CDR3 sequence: CASSFRTSGGKQFF. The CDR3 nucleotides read TGTGCCAGCAGCTTCAGGACTAGCGGGGGGAAGCAGTTCTTC.

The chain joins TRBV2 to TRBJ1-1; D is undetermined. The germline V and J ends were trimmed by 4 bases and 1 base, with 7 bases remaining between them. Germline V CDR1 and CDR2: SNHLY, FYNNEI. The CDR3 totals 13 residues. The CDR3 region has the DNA TGTGCCAGCAGTGGAAGTCGGAACACTGAAGCTTTCTTT. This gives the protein CASSGSRNTEAFF.

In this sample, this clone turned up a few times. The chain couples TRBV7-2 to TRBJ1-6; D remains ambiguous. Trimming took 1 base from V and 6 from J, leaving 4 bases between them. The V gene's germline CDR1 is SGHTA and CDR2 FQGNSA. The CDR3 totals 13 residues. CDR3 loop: CASSLGPNSPLHF. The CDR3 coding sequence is TGTGCCAGCAGCTTAGGCCCTAATTCACCCCTCCACTTT.

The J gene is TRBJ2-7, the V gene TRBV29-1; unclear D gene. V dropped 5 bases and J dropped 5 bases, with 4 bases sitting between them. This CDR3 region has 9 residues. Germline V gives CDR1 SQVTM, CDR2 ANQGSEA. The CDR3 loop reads CSVQDEQYF. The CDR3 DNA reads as TGCAGCGTTCAGGACGAGCAGTACTTC.

The DNA of the CDR3 is TGTGCCAGCAGCTGGGCTAGCGGGAGGGTAGAGACCCAGTACTTC. Residues: CASSWASGRVETQYF. The chain links TRBV28 to TRBJ2-5; the match to TRBD2 covers 12 bases. J lost 4 bases, V lost 6 bases, and 6 bases had no gene match. Germline CDR1 is MDHEN and CDR2 is SYDVKM. The CDR3 has 15 residues.

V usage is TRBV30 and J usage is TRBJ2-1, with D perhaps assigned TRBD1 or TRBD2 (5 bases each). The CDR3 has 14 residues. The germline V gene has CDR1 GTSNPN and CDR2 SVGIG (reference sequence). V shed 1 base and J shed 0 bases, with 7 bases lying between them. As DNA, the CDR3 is TGTGCCTGGAGTGATGGGGGCTCCTACAATGAGCAGTTCTTC. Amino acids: CAWSDGGSYNEQFF.

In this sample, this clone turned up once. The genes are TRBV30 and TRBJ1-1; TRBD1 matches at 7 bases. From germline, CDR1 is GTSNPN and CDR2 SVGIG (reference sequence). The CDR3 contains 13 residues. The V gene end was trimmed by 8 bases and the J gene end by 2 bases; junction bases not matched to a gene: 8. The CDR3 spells CAGWTGLNTEAFF. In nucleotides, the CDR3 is TGTGCCGGCTGGACAGGACTTAACACTGAAGCTTTCTTT. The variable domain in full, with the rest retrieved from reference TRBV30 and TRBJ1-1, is SQTIHQWPATLVQPVGSPLSLECTVEGTSNPNLYWYRQAAGRGLQLLFYSVGIGQISSEVPQNLSASRPQDRQFILSSKKLLLSDSGFYLCAGWTGLNTEAFFGQGTRLTVV.